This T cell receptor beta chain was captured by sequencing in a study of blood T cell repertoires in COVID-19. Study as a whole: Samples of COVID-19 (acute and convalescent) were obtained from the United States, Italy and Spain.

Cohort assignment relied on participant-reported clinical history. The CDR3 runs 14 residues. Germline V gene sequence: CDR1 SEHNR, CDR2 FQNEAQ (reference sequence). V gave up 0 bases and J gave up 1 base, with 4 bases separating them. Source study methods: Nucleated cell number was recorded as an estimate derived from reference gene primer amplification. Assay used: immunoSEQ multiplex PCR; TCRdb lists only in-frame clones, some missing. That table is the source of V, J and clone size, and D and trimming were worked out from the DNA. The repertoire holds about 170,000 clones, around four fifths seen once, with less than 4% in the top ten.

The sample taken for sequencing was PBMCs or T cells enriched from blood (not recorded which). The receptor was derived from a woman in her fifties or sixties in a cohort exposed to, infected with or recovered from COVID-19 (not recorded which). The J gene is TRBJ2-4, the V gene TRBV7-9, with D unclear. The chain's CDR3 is CASSLAEAKNIQYF. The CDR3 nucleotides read TGTGCCAGCAGCTTAGCTGAGGCCAAAAACATTCAGTACTTC. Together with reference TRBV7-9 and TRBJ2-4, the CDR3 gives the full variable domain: DTGVSQNPRHKITKRGQNVTFRCDPISEHNRLYWYRQTLGQGPEFLTYFQNEAQLEKSRLLSDRFSAERPKGSFSTLEIQRTEQGDSAMYLCASSLAEAKNIQYFGAGTRLSVL.